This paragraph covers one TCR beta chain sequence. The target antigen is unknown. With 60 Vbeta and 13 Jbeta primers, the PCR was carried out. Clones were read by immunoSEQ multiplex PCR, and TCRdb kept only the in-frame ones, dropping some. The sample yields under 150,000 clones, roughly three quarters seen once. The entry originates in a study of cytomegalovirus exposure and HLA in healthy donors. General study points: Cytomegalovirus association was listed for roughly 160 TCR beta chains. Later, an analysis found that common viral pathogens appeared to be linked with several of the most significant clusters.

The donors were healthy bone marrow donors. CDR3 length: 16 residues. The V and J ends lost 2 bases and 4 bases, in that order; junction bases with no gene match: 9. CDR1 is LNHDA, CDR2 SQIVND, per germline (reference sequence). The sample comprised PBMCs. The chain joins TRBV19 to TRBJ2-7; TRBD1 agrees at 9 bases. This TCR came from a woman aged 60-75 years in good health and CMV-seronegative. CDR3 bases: TGTGCCAGTAGTATACACCCCGGGACAGGGCTTTACGAGCAGTACTTC. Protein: CASSIHPGTGLYEQYF.